One sample yielded the 22 T cell receptor beta chains listed below, sequenced in a study of CD8 T cells in Susac syndrome. Random hexamers primed reverse transcription of roughly 0.45 to 1 ug RNA. Each CDR3 protein gets one entry after TCRdb re-called the immunoSEQ multiplex PCR reads with MiXCR. The profile covers 160,000 or so distinct CDR3 sequences, with roughly 95% appearing a single time and approximately 0.14% taken by the ten largest. What was sequenced was CD4+ T cells from PBMCs. These receptors all come from a human donor in good health.

V gene TRBV12-3 or TRBV12-4 combines with J gene TRBJ2-3, with 9 positions matching TRBD1. V dropped 5 bases and J dropped 2; count of bases not matched to a gene: 5. The length of the CDR3 is 15 residues. The CDR3 here is CASSPDRGLTDTQYF. In DNA, the CDR3 is TGTGCCAGCAGTCCGGACAGGGGCCTCACAGATACGCAGTATTTT.

The J gene is TRBJ2-5, the V gene TRBV6-6; the D gene is possibly TRBD2 (5 bases). The germline V gene encodes CDR1 MNHNY and CDR2 SVGAGI (reference sequence). The CDR3 runs 14 residues. Trimming cost V 6 bases and J 4 bases, with 15 bases left between them. Written as DNA, the CDR3 is TGTGCCAGCAGCAAGTGGCTAGCAGGAGAGACCCAGTACTTC. Amino acid sequence: CASSKWLAGETQYF.

This clonotype is a singleton in its sample. This chain links TRBV6-6 with TRBJ2-5; D is possibly TRBD2 (5 bases). Looked up from germline, CDR1 is MNHNY and CDR2 is SVGAGI (reference sequence). This CDR3 is 13 amino acids long. V lost 2 bases to trimming and J lost 3 bases, with 7 bases between them. CDR3: CASSYIGKETQYF. In DNA form, the CDR3 reads TGTGCCAGCAGTTACATCGGGAAAGAGACCCAGTACTTC.

This chain connects TRBV6-5 to TRBJ2-1, with D perhaps TRBD2 (5 bases). V was clipped by 6 bases and J by 8 bases, with 11 bases between them. This CDR3 contains 12 residues. Germline values: CDR1 MNHEY, CDR2 SVGAGI. In DNA, the CDR3 is TGTGCCAGCAGGGGAGTTTACGATGAGCAGTTCTTC. It specifies CASRGVYDEQFF.

This sequence joins TRBV6-1 and TRBJ2-5, with D uncertain. The germline V gene encodes CDR1 MNHNS and CDR2 SASEGT. The V and J ends lost 2 bases and 0 bases respectively, with 10 bases between them. The CDR3 consists of 15 residues. As DNA, the CDR3 is TGTGCCAGCAGTGAATTGTCGAGATACCAAGAGACCCAGTACTTC. Amino acid sequence: CASSELSRYQETQYF.

CDR3 region: CATSAGMNTEAFF. The CDR3 DNA follows: TGTGCCACCAGTGCGGGTATGAACACTGAAGCTTTCTTT. The chain joins TRBV24-1 to TRBJ1-1; D is ambiguous. The CDR3 runs 13 residues. V lost 5 bases, J lost 0 bases, and 6 bases lay in between. From germline, CDR1 is KGHDR and CDR2 SFDVKD.

The genes are TRBV5-8 and TRBJ1-1; no definite D call. Trimming removed 4 bases from V and 0 bases from J, with 13 bases in between. The CDR3 runs 15 residues. Germline assignment: CDR1 SGHTS and CDR2 YDEGEE. CDR3 DNA: TGTGCCAGCAGCGTAGGTTTTACGCTGAACACTGAAGCTTTCTTT. It encodes CASSVGFTLNTEAFF.

The V and J genes are TRBV3-1 and TRBJ2-4; D remains unclear. Germline values: CDR1 LGHDT, CDR2 YNNKEL (reference sequence). V was pared by 4 bases and J by 3 bases, with 13 bases between. The CDR3 spans 15 residues. The CDR3 bases are TGTGCCAGCAGCCTCGCAGGTGGAGTCAAAAACATTCAGTACTTC. Translation gives CASSLAGGVKNIQYF.

CDR3 DNA: TGCAGCGTTGGGGACGGAAGCGATCAGCCCCAGCATTTT. It translates to CSVGDGSDQPQHF. The chain is built from TRBV29-1 and TRBJ1-5; a possible D gene is TRBD1 (5 bases). Trimming shortened V by 4 bases and J by 5 bases, and 12 bases separated the two germline ends. The CDR3 has 13 residues. Germline CDR1 reads SQVTM; CDR2 reads ANQGSEA.

The gene calls are TRBV5-1 and TRBJ2-3; D ambiguous. Germline lookup yields CDR1 SGHRS and CDR2 YFSETQ. The CDR3 is 13 amino acids. V was shortened by 9 bases and J by 2 bases, with 13 bases between the two germline ends. CDR3 DNA sequence: TGCGCCACCGAACTCCGACTCACAGATACGCAGTATTTT. Its translation: CATELRLTDTQYF.

This chain connects TRBV29-1 to TRBJ2-7, with 8 bases identical to TRBD2. V was pared by 5 bases and J by 4 bases, with 4 bases of the junction left unmatched. This CDR3 has 12 amino acids. Looked up from germline, CDR1 is SQVTM and CDR2 is ANQGSEA. Written as DNA, the CDR3 is TGCAGCGTTCGCGGGGGGCGGTACGAGCAGTACTTC. This gives the protein CSVRGGRYEQYF.

This clonotype was found once. The rearrangement joins TRBV6-2 or TRBV6-3 to TRBJ1-5; 12 bases are a match to TRBD1. The CDR3 spans 19 residues. V dropped 7 bases and J dropped 0; count of bases not matched to a gene: 13. Germline assignment: CDR1 MNHEY and CDR2 SVGEGT. CDR3 in amino acids: CASNAGGTGGPYSNQPQHF. The CDR3 nucleotides are TGTGCCAGCAATGCCGGTGGGACAGGGGGCCCTTATAGCAATCAGCCCCAGCATTTT.

The chain has TRBV2 and TRBJ1-4; TRBD1 might be the D (6 bases). Trimming took 3 bases from V and 5 from J, leaving 7 bases between them. This CDR3 has 13 amino acids. Germline-derived CDR1 and CDR2 are SNHLY and FYNNEI. The CDR3 protein is CASSEQGNEKLFF. The CDR3, as DNA: TGTGCCAGCAGTGAGCAGGGGAATGAAAAACTGTTTTTT.

This clonotype came up once. The genes are TRBV2 and TRBJ2-7; D remains unclear. The CDR3 is 13 residues long. Germline V gives CDR1 SNHLY, CDR2 FYNNEI. Trimming removed 4 bases at V and 6 bases at J, with 13 bases between. The CDR3: CASSAQLGGEQYF. CDR3 nucleotide sequence: TGTGCCAGCAGTGCACAGCTGGGCGGCGAGCAGTACTTC.

This sequence joins TRBV3-1 and TRBJ1-4, with D unclear. Trimming removed 2 bases at V and 8 bases at J, with 9 bases between. CDR3 length: 13 amino acids. The germline CDR1 and CDR2 sequences are LGHDT and YNNKEL (reference sequence). Written as DNA, the CDR3 is TGTGCCAGCAGCCAAAACGAAAGGGAAAAACTGTTTTTT. Protein sequence: CASSQNEREKLFF.

V is TRBV4-2 and J is TRBJ2-5, with TRBD2 matching 14 bases. Germline V gene lookup returns CDR1 LGHNA and CDR2 YNFKEQ. This CDR3 comprises 19 residues. The V segment lost 4 bases and the J segment 2 bases; nucleotides outside the gene matches: 12. The CDR3 is CASSLLGLAGGPSQETQYF. Written as DNA, the CDR3 is TGTGCCAGCAGCCTCCTAGGACTAGCGGGGGGTCCCTCACAAGAGACCCAGTACTTC.

This clonotype was seen a single time. This chain connects TRBV3-1 to TRBJ1-2, with D possibly being TRBD1 (5 bases). The CDR3 is 13 amino acids. Germline values: CDR1 LGHDT, CDR2 YNNKEL (reference sequence). V was cut by 4 bases and J by 8 bases, with 14 bases left in between. Here the CDR3 DNA reads TGTGCCAGCAGCCGCCGAGGGGAGGGGGGCTACACCTTC. The encoded protein is CASSRRGEGGYTF.

The J gene is TRBJ2-2, the V gene TRBV19; perhaps D is TRBD1 or TRBD2 (5 bases each). Trimming removed 7 bases at V and 0 bases at J, with 12 bases between. The CDR3 runs to 15 residues. From germline, CDR1 is LNHDA and CDR2 SQIVND (reference sequence). The CDR3 is CASIQWGSNTGELFF. As DNA, the CDR3 is TGTGCCAGTATCCAATGGGGGTCGAACACCGGGGAGCTGTTTTTT.

The rearrangement joins TRBV15 to TRBJ2-3; no clear D. The V end was cut by 0 bases, the J end by 2 bases, with 9 bases between. CDR1 and CDR2 from the germline V gene are LNHNV and YYDKDF (reference sequence). The CDR3 totals 15 residues. The CDR3 DNA reads as TGTGCCACCAGCAGAGATCGCAGCAACACAGATACGCAGTATTTT. Amino acid sequence: CATSRDRSNTDTQYF. The full variable domain, rest sourced from reference TRBV15 and TRBJ2-3, is DAMVIQNPRYQVTQFGKPVTLSCSQTLNHNVMYWYQQKSSQAPKLLFHYYDKDFNNEADTPDNFQSRRPNTSFCFLDIRSPGLGDTAMYLCATSRDRSNTDTQYFGPGTRLTVL.

The rearrangement joins TRBV6-5 to TRBJ1-6; D perhaps matches TRBD1 (5 bases). The V gene lost 3 bases and the J gene lost 6 bases, with 9 bases spanning the gap. The CDR3 length is 14 residues. Germline V gene lookup returns CDR1 MNHEY and CDR2 SVGAGI. CDR3 sequence (DNA): TGTGCCAGCAGTTATCAGGGACCTAATTCACCCCTCCACTTT. This codes for CASSYQGPNSPLHF.

V is TRBV20-1 and J is TRBJ2-5; D unresolved. CDR1 DFQATT and CDR2 SNEGSKA come from the germline V gene (reference sequence). Between the trimmed V and J ends, which lost 0 bases and 2 bases, there was a span of 1 base. This CDR3 spans 11 amino acids. DNA of the CDR3: TGCAGTGCTAGAGAACAAGAGACCCAGTACTTC. Translated, it gives CSAREQETQYF.

This chain links TRBV3-1 with TRBJ2-3; 9 nucleotides line up with TRBD2. The CDR3 has 16 residues. Germline V gene sequence: CDR1 LGHDT, CDR2 YNNKEL (reference sequence). With 1 base clipped from V and 1 base from J, the junction kept 3 bases outside the gene matches. The DNA of the CDR3 is TGTGCCAGCAGCCAAGCTAGCGGGGCCGGCACAGATACGCAGTATTTT. Protein: CASSQASGAGTDTQYF.